This TCR beta chain emerged from a study of T cell responses to AZD1222 COVID-19 vaccine. Overall study context: Second-dose intervals of approximately 4 or approximately 12 weeks were pooled. Study findings and constraints: Nearly half of the spike-specific TCRs reportedly recognize variant regions that carry no mutations. Females made up more of the donors, who were largely white British, and clonal diversity may have come out too low. At 160-218 and 743-854, vaccine-associated CD4 TCRs were dominant, and they spanned spike.

Repertoires were generated with immunoSEQ multiplex PCR, while TCRdb's copy carries only in-frame clones and drops some. The sample records approximately 150,000 clones, around 93% being singletons. The germline gives CDR1 SGHVS, CDR2 FQNEAQ. The CDR3 has 15 amino acids. Trimming stripped 4 bases from V and 3 bases from J, with 16 bases between. In regard to this clone: Its target is not known.

The chain employs TRBV7-8 and TRBJ2-7; D unresolved. The sample was peripheral blood, taken on day 0 of AZD1222 vaccination. This TCR derives from an adult in good health. CDR3 amino acids: CASSSPSQLGYEQYF. The CDR3 DNA reads as TGTGCCAGCAGCTCACCTTCGCAACTGGGCTACGAGCAGTACTTC.